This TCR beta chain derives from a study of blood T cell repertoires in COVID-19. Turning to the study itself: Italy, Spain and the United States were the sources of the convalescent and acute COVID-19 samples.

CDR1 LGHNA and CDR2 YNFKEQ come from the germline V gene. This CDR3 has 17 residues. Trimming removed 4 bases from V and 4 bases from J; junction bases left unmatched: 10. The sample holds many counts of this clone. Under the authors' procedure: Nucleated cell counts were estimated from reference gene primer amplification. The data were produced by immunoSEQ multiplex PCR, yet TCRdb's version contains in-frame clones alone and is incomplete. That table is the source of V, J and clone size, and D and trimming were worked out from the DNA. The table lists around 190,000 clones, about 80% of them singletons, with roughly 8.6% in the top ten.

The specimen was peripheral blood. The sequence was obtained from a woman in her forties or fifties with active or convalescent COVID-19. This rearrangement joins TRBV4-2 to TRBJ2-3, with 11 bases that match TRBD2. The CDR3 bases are TGTGCCAGCAGCCCGGGACTAGCGGAAACGGGGGCAGATACGCAGTATTTT. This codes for CASSPGLAETGADTQYF.